The clone carrying this T cell receptor beta chain was seen a few times. The data originate from a study of blood T cell repertoires in COVID-19. Whole-study context: PBMCs, B-cell-depleted T cells, or T cells provided the cDNA or gDNA that made up the material.

The repertoire was sequenced with immunoSEQ multiplex PCR; TCRdb's copy has only in-frame clones and lacks some. Of nearly 200,000 clones in the sample, around 85% were seen once. The CDR3 loop spans 15 amino acids. Deletions cut 4 bases from V and 5 bases from J, with 18 bases between. The germline V gene encodes CDR1 SGHNT and CDR2 YYREEE (reference sequence). This sequence was found in a woman in her 70s with acute or convalescent COVID-19. The chain recombines TRBV5-4 with TRBJ1-1, with D possibly being TRBD1 (6 bases). The specimen was peripheral blood. The DNA of the CDR3 is TGTGCCAGCAGCCAGCATACAGGGATAGAGACTGAAGCTTTCTTT. The encoded protein is CASSQHTGIETEAFF.